This T cell receptor (beta chain) emerged from a study of cytomegalovirus exposure and HLA in healthy donors. PCR amplification relied on 60 Vbeta primers (plus 13 Jbeta primers). Sequencing was performed with immunoSEQ multiplex PCR; in TCRdb, only in-frame clones are kept and a portion is missing. The table shows about 260,000 clones, with about 75% occurring only once. The CDR3 extends over 13 amino acids. The V end lost 7 bases, the J end lost 6 bases, and 13 bases lay between the germline ends. Germline-derived CDR1 and CDR2 are SNHLY and FYNNEI. This clone was seen once. The sequencing input was PBMCs. The genes are TRBV2 and TRBJ2-1; D might be TRBD2 (5 bases). This sequence originates from a female donor in good health and CMV-seronegative. The CDR3 DNA sequence: TGTGCCAGCATCCCAGGCGGGTCCAATGAGCAGTTCTTC. Translation: CASIPGGSNEQFF.